The 9 T cell receptor beta chains presented below share a single source sample, sequenced in a study of beta chain features in type 1 diabetes. Reverse transcription of all isolated RNA meant that expressed TCRB transcripts were sequenced. The data were produced by immunoSEQ multiplex PCR, yet TCRdb's version contains in-frame clones alone and is incomplete. The repertoire includes a few hundred thousand clones, 11% to 15% of them detected once, and more than 6.5% sits in the top ten. Source material: central memory CD4+ T cells from blood. These receptors all come from a man aged 25 to 45 in good health.

This chain joins TRBV4-1 and TRBJ1-5, with D possibly TRBD1 on 6 matching bases. Germline values: CDR1 MGHRA, CDR2 YSYEKL. V lost 0 bases and J lost 7, with 13 bases in between. The CDR3 sequence is 15 residues long. The CDR3 DNA reads TGCGCCAGCAGCCAAGATACGCAGGGGATCCAGCCCCAGCATTTT. This translates into CASSQDTQGIQPQHF.

V usage is TRBV9 and J usage is TRBJ2-2, with 7 bases that match TRBD2. V gave up 0 bases and J gave up 0 bases; unmatched junction bases: 8. The CDR3 has 18 residues. Germline V gives CDR1 SGDLS, CDR2 YYNGEE. The chain's CDR3 is CASSVEFLAGANTGELFF. The CDR3 DNA is TGTGCCAGCAGCGTAGAATTTTTAGCGGGCGCGAACACCGGGGAGCTGTTTTTT.

This sequence joins TRBV7-6 and TRBJ2-7, with 8 bases fitting TRBD2. The CDR3 runs to 14 residues. Per germline, CDR1 SGHVS and CDR2 FNYEAQ. J gave up 4 bases and V 5 bases, and 7 bases lay outside the gene matches. CDR3: CASSPQRGPYEQYF. The CDR3 DNA reads TGTGCCAGCAGCCCCCAGCGGGGGCCTTACGAGCAGTACTTC. The full variable domain, with the rest looked up from reference TRBV7-6 and TRBJ2-7, is GAGVSQSPRYKVTKRGQDVALRCDPISGHVSLYWYRQALGQGPEFLTYFNYEAQQDKSGLPNDRFSAERPEGSISTLTIQRTEQRDSAMYRCASSPQRGPYEQYFGPGTRLTVT.

This clone turned up a few times. The chain recombines TRBV5-6 with TRBJ2-5; possibly TRBD1 for D (6 bases). The CDR3 runs to 13 residues. In germline, CDR1 is SGHDT, CDR2 YYEEEE. Trimming pared 4 bases from V and 9 bases from J, leaving 16 bases between. The CDR3 spells CASSPTDRIAQYF. Written as DNA, the CDR3 is TGTGCCAGCAGCCCAACGGACAGAATCGCCCAGTACTTC.

V gene TRBV7-8 combines with J gene TRBJ1-5; the D is unclear. The CDR3 totals 15 residues. Germline CDR1 is SGHVS and CDR2 is FQNEAQ. V lost 2 bases and J 0 bases, leaving 8 bases between the germline ends. In nucleotides, the CDR3 is TGTGCCAGCAGCTTATCGGGAAATAGCAATCAGCCCCAGCATTTT. Its translation is CASSLSGNSNQPQHF.

The gene calls are TRBV5-1 and TRBJ2-1, with 9 nucleotides matching TRBD2. Trimming removed 0 bases from V and 4 bases from J; junction bases left unmatched: 5. Germline V gene lookup returns CDR1 SGHRS and CDR2 YFSETQ. The CDR3 extends over 16 amino acids. CDR3 amino acids: CASSLVPAGGYNEQFF. The CDR3 DNA is TGCGCCAGCAGCTTGGTTCCAGCGGGAGGATACAATGAGCAGTTCTTC.

With regard to this clone: The junction does not match germline at one end; this may be a read error. V and J are TRBV27 and TRBJ2-5; 11 bases match TRBD1. This CDR3 comprises 16 residues. The germline CDR1 and CDR2 sequences are MNHEY and SMNVEV (reference sequence). CDR3 sequence: CARSLRGGQGVETQYF. The CDR3, as DNA: TGTGCCCGCAGTCTTCGGGGGGGACAGGGGGTAGAGACCCAGTACTTC.

In its sample, this clone was seen many times. The rearrangement links TRBV7-9 to TRBJ2-3; no clear D. Looked up from germline, CDR1 is SEHNR and CDR2 is FQNEAQ (reference sequence). The CDR3 sequence is 13 residues long. V lost 3 bases to trimming and J lost 1 base, with 5 bases between them. The CDR3 is CASSLSGTDTQYF. In DNA form, the CDR3 reads TGTGCCAGCAGCTTGTCCGGCACAGATACGCAGTATTTT.

This clone was detected a few times. Given a much more abundant clone one base away, this may be a read error. Additional DNA sequences in this sample encode the identical CDR3. The chain has TRBV5-4 and TRBJ2-2; D not certain. The CDR3 length is 13 residues. Germline V gene data show CDR1 as SGHNT and CDR2 as YYREEE (reference sequence). The CDR3 loop reads CASSQDNTGELFF. CDR3 DNA: TGCGCCAGCAGCCAAGATAACACCGGGGAGCTGTTTTTT.